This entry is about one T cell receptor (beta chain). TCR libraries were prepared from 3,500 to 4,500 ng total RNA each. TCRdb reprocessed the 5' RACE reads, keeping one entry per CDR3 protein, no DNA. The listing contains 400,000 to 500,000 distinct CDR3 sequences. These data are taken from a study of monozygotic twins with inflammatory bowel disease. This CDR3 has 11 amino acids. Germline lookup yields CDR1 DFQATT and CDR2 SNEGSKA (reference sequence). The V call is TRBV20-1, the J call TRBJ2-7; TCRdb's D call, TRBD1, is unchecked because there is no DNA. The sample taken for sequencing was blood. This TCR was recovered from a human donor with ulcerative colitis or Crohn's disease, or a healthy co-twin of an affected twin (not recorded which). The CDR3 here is CSASPGGEQYF.